The TCR beta chain under discussion was sequenced for a study of Graves' ophthalmopathy and Graves' hyperthyroidism. Across the study: Researchers obtained peripheral blood at initial diagnosis, before any treatment had begun.

RNA transcripts served as template for amplifying TCR beta CDR3 sequences. RT-PCR with HTBI primers came first, then second-round multiplex PCR. Each CDR3 protein is one row after TCRdb ran MiXCR on the multiplex PCR reads. The data contain approximately 410,000 distinct CDR3 sequences, about 16% of them singletons. Study-wide findings and caveats: Most expanded clonotypes in thyroid above 0.001 frequency also showed up in blood.

This clonotype has ten or more counts. Its matching antigen is unknown. Trimming stripped 4 bases from V and 6 bases from J, with 10 bases between. The CDR3 totals 13 residues. CDR1 and CDR2 (germline): MNHEY, SVGAGI. Stable hyperthyroid donors showed no ophthalmopathy during 18 months follow-up. People with hyperthyroidism were aged 18 to 65 and newly diagnosed, under 2 months' duration. The chain uses TRBV6-5 and TRBJ1-5; TRBD1 is a possible D gene (6 bases). The sequencing input was peripheral blood. This TCR came from a woman aged 18-29 years with stable Graves' hyperthyroidism. The CDR3 here is CASSWGHGQPQHF. CDR3 in DNA: TGTGCCAGCAGTTGGGGGCATGGTCAGCCCCAGCATTTT.